This T cell receptor beta chain was identified during a study of PD-1 blockade in classical Hodgkin lymphoma. General study findings and limits: Complete responders matched newly diagnosed patients in baseline diversity. Exclusion covered patients beginning nivolumab under 1 year post-ASCT. Healthy donors reportedly exceeded newly diagnosed patients in baseline TCR diversity. The CD4+ diversity rise by C4D1 was clearest in complete responders.

In the case of this clone: The antigen remains undetermined.

Produced via immunoSEQ multiplex PCR; TCRdb's table is partial and in-frame only. The repertoire holds 65,000 to 95,000 clones, with approximately 88% as singletons. Each patient relapsed following autologous stem cell transplantation, and prior brentuximab vedotin exposure differed. CDR3 length equals 14 residues. CDR1 SGHNT and CDR2 YENEEA come from the germline V gene. V was shortened by 5 bases and J by 6 bases, with 14 bases between the two germline ends. This clonotype was sampled from a human donor with classical Hodgkin lymphoma. The material was peripheral blood mononuclear cells (PBMCs), obtained at baseline. The J gene is TRBJ2-1, the V gene TRBV11-3; possible D gene TRBD2, 6 bases. The CDR3 DNA is TGTGCCAGCAGCCAGACGGGGGACGGCAATGAGCAGTTCTTC. Translating it yields CASSQTGDGNEQFF.